This T cell receptor (beta chain) was recovered during a study of metastatic and nonmetastatic thyroid tumors. Turning to the study itself: Both malignant and benign thyroid patients supplied peripheral blood and tumor or nodule tissue samples, across which the repertoires of these patients were then compared. Study-level findings and limits: Benign nodules reportedly had significantly lower TCR beta diversity than malignant thyroid tumors in blood and tumor.

Original analysis: Construction of a distant-metastasis classifier for papillary thyroid cancer relied on CDR3 differences across clinicopathological groups. Using MiXCR, TCRdb reanalyzed the PCR reads. The V and J calls were not made by the authors but by TCRdb's processing. The sample has 75,000 to 100,000 clones; 9.5% to 15% are singletons. As concerns this clone: Its antigen is unknown.

Prior to thyroid surgery, none of the patients had received any treatment. The CDR3 totals 15 residues. Germline V gene sequence: CDR1 SGHAT, CDR2 FQNNGV. The germline V and J ends were trimmed by 5 bases and 4 bases, with 12 bases remaining between them. This sequence joins TRBV11-2 and TRBJ2-6, with D perhaps matching TRBD2 (6 bases). Sequenced sample: blood. The receptor comes from a female donor with papillary thyroid cancer or a benign thyroid nodule (not recorded which). Some clones in this sample may be carry-over from other donors' samples. CDR3 in DNA: TGTGCCAGCAGCCGGAGGGAGGCCGGGGCCAACGTCCTGACTTTC. It yields the protein CASSRREAGANVLTF.